Given below is one T cell receptor beta chain in context. Antigen unknown. The CDR3 is 13 amino acids. V was pared by 2 bases and J by 6 bases, with 10 bases between. Germline V gene data show CDR1 as SGHVS and CDR2 as FNYEAQ. This sample was included in a study of T cell responses to AZD1222 COVID-19 vaccine. General study results and limits: There were vaccine-associated CD4 TCRs across spike, dominant at 160-218 and 743-854. As reported, nearly half of all spike-specific TCRs target variant regions that are unmutated.

TCRdb's copy holds only in-frame clones and misses some; the assay was immunoSEQ multiplex PCR. The sample holds about 140,000 clones, around 90% seen once. The TCR sequence derives from an adult in good health. Source: peripheral blood, taken on day 0 of AZD1222 vaccination. The chain combines TRBV7-6 with TRBJ1-1; D possibly corresponds to TRBD1 (5 bases). The CDR3 coding sequence is TGTGCCAGCAGCTTATCACAGGCGGCTGAAGCTTTCTTT. Translated: CASSLSQAAEAFF. Complete variable domain (other parts from reference TRBV7-6 and TRBJ1-1): GAGVSQSPRYKVTKRGQDVALRCDPISGHVSLYWYRQALGQGPEFLTYFNYEAQQDKSGLPNDRFSAERPEGSISTLTIQRTEQRDSAMYRCASSLSQAAEAFFGQGTRLTVV.